This entry lists 26 T cell receptor beta chains sequenced from one sample in a study of shared clonotypes between healthy human individuals. The repertoire was sequenced with immunoSEQ multiplex PCR; TCRdb's copy has only in-frame clones and lacks some. The repertoire consists of about 1.5 million clones, with roughly 96% occurring once and the leading ten covering about 1.2%. Sequencing input: naive CD4+ T cells sorted from blood. Subset denoted: CD45RA+ positively selected. All receptors derive from a young man in good health.

This clone was seen once. This chain connects TRBV7-9 to TRBJ2-1, with TRBD2 as a possible D gene (5 bases). The CDR3 is made up of 15 amino acids. Deletions cut 3 bases from V and 1 base from J, with 10 bases between. Germline loops: CDR1 SEHNR, CDR2 FQNEAQ (reference sequence). The CDR3 loop reads CASSLKLGSYNEQFF. DNA of the CDR3: TGTGCCAGCAGCTTGAAACTAGGATCCTACAATGAGCAGTTCTTC.

This chain uses TRBV19 with TRBJ2-1, with TRBD2 matching over 10 bases. Germline V gene lookup returns CDR1 LNHDA and CDR2 SQIVND (reference sequence). CDR3 length: 14 residues. The ends lost 7 bases at V and 9 bases at J; junction bases unmatched: 9. CDR3 DNA sequence: TGTGCCAGTAAAGCGCTAGCGGGAGAACTTGAGCAGTTCTTC. Translation gives CASKALAGELEQFF.

The chain uses TRBV6-6 and TRBJ1-5; D not resolved. This CDR3 is built from 14 residues. Trimming shortened V by 3 bases and J by 5 bases, and 11 bases separated the two germline ends. CDR1 and CDR2 (germline): MNHNY, SVGAGI (reference sequence). CDR3 loop: CASSYRAGDQPQHF. The CDR3 DNA sequence: TGTGCCAGCAGTTATAGGGCAGGAGATCAGCCCCAGCATTTT.

The chain links TRBV19 to TRBJ2-5, with D perhaps matching TRBD1 (5 bases). The CDR3 is made up of 13 amino acids. V was shortened by 5 bases and J by 9 bases, with 16 bases between the two germline ends. The germline V gene encodes CDR1 LNHDA and CDR2 SQIVND (reference sequence). Here the CDR3 reads CASSAGLGASQYF. The CDR3 DNA reads TGTGCCAGTAGTGCCGGGCTAGGGGCTTCCCAGTACTTC.

V is TRBV10-1 and J is TRBJ2-5; TRBD2 agrees at 9 bases. There are 15 residues in the CDR3. J gave up 3 bases and V 3 bases, and 5 bases lay outside the gene matches. Per the germline V gene, CDR1 is WNHNN and CDR2 is SYGVQD (reference sequence). The CDR3 is CASSDHLAGEETQYF. The CDR3 DNA sequence: TGCGCCAGCAGTGACCACTTAGCGGGAGAAGAGACCCAGTACTTC.

The rearrangement uses TRBV6-6 and TRBJ2-5; D uncertain. The CDR3 runs 12 residues. V shed 5 bases and J shed 0 bases, with 4 bases lying between them. The germline V gene encodes CDR1 MNHNY and CDR2 SVGAGI (reference sequence). Here the CDR3 DNA reads TGTGCCAGCAGTAAATACCAAGAGACCCAGTACTTC. This gives the protein CASSKYQETQYF.

The genes are TRBV29-1 and TRBJ2-7; 8 bases align to TRBD1. J lost 0 bases, V lost 5 bases, and 12 bases had no gene match. This CDR3 region has 16 residues. Germline CDR1 SQVTM, CDR2 ANQGSEA. Written as DNA, the CDR3 is TGCAGCGTTAAGATGAGCCGGGACAGGAGCTCCTACGAGCAGTACTTC. Protein: CSVKMSRDRSSYEQYF.

Notes on this clone: Different DNA sequences within this sample yield the same CDR3. The CDR3 DNA reads TGTGCCAGTAGTATAGGCAGGGGTCGGTACGAGCAGTACTTC. Amino acid sequence: CASSIGRGRYEQYF. This chain connects TRBV19 to TRBJ2-7; tentative D call: TRBD1 (6 bases). The germline gives CDR1 LNHDA, CDR2 SQIVND (reference sequence). This CDR3 comprises 14 residues. Trimming removed 1 base at V and 4 bases at J, with 11 bases between.

V is TRBV27 and J is TRBJ1-1, with 7 bases aligning to TRBD1. The CDR3 extends over 14 amino acids. V lost 3 bases and J lost 1; bases outside the gene matches: 2. CDR1 is MNHEY, CDR2 SMNVEV, per germline (reference sequence). The CDR3 loop is CASSFRQGNTEAFF. In DNA form, the CDR3 reads TGTGCCAGCAGTTTTCGACAGGGGAACACTGAAGCTTTCTTT.

This sequence joins TRBV28 and TRBJ1-5; no clear D. The V end lost 5 bases, the J end lost 1 base, and 9 bases lay between the germline ends. The length of the CDR3 is 14 residues. CDR1 is MDHEN and CDR2 is SYDVKM in the germline V gene. This CDR3 is CASSRPASNQPQHF. CDR3 nucleotide sequence: TGTGCCAGCAGTCGTCCGGCCAGCAATCAGCCCCAGCATTTT. Full variable domain (remainder filled in from reference TRBV28 and TRBJ1-5): DVKVTQSSRYLVKRTGEKVFLECVQDMDHENMFWYRQDPGLGLRLIYFSYDVKMKEKGDIPEGYSVSREKKERFSLILESASTNQTSMYLCASSRPASNQPQHFGDGTRLSIL.

The chain employs TRBV19 and TRBJ2-7, with D unresolved. Per the germline V gene, CDR1 is LNHDA and CDR2 is SQIVND (reference sequence). CDR3 length: 14 residues. Trimming left V 3 bases short and J 4 bases short, with 13 bases between. CDR3 bases: TGTGCCAGTAGTATGTCCGGGTTACGGTACGAGCAGTACTTC. Its translation is CASSMSGLRYEQYF.

The rearrangement links TRBV6-4 to TRBJ1-2; 7 bases match TRBD1. With 3 bases clipped from V and 7 bases from J, the junction kept 8 bases outside the gene matches. CDR1 is MRHNA and CDR2 is SNTAGT in the germline V gene. The CDR3 runs to 14 residues. CDR3 amino acids: CASSEETGIGGYTF. In DNA, the CDR3 is TGTGCCAGCAGTGAAGAGACAGGGATAGGTGGCTACACCTTC.

The rearrangement joins TRBV6-1 to TRBJ1-1; TRBD1 aligns across 7 bases. From germline, CDR1 is MNHNS and CDR2 SASEGT. Trimming cost V 7 bases and J 1 base; bases outside gene matches: 6. CDR3 length: 14 amino acids. CDR3 bases: TGTGCCAGCATATTGGACAGGCAGAACACTGAAGCTTTCTTT. It encodes CASILDRQNTEAFF.

This chain joins TRBV7-9 and TRBJ1-2; D is uncertain. The CDR3 covers 13 residues. V gave up 5 bases and J gave up 5 bases, with 12 bases separating them. Germline-derived CDR1 and CDR2 are SEHNR and FQNEAQ (reference sequence). DNA of the CDR3: TGTGCCAGCAGCCCGACGGGCGCGTATGGCTACACCTTC. Translated, it gives CASSPTGAYGYTF.

The chain is built from TRBV25-1 and TRBJ2-1; 12 bases line up with TRBD1. Looked up from germline, CDR1 is MGHDK and CDR2 is SYGVNS. The CDR3 consists of 17 residues. The ends lost 5 bases at V and 4 bases at J; junction bases unmatched: 9. The CDR3 sequence: CASSSGTGGRYYNEQFF. In DNA form, the CDR3 reads TGTGCCAGCAGTTCCGGGACAGGGGGCCGATATTACAATGAGCAGTTCTTC.

The V gene is TRBV5-1, the J gene TRBJ2-7; TRBD1 matches at 9 bases. The CDR3 spans 16 residues. Germline trimming cut 4 bases from V and 6 bases from J; bases unmatched to any gene: 14. Looked up from germline, CDR1 is SGHRS and CDR2 is YFSETQ. The CDR3 DNA follows: TGCGCCAGCAGCGGCCTACTGACAGGGGGGCGCCCCGAGCAGTACTTC. Its protein product is CASSGLLTGGRPEQYF.

V is TRBV5-3 and J is TRBJ2-7; TRBD2 is a possible D gene (6 bases). TRBV5-3 is given ORF status, its function remaining uncertain. V was clipped by 2 bases and J by 0 bases, with 12 bases between them. This CDR3 comprises 15 residues. This CDR3 reads CARSFRDSSSYEQYF. For the CDR3, the DNA is TGTGCCAGAAGCTTTCGGGACTCCAGCTCCTACGAGCAGTACTTC.

The rearrangement uses TRBV7-2 and TRBJ2-1; a weak D match, TRBD2 (6 bases). V was trimmed by 7 bases and J by 7 bases, leaving 17 bases between them. Germline CDR1 is SGHTA and CDR2 is FQGNSA. The CDR3 is 14 amino acids. CDR3 sequence (DNA): TGTGCCAGCATCCCCCAGGGAGGACGTAATGAGCAGTTCTTC. The encoded protein is CASIPQGGRNEQFF. The whole variable domain, remainder taken from reference TRBV7-2 and TRBJ2-1, is GAGVSQSPSNKVTEKGKDVELRCDPISGHTALYWYRQSLGQGLEFLIYFQGNSAPDKSGLPSDRFSAERTGGSVSTLTIQRTQQEDSAVYLCASIPQGGRNEQFFGPGTRLTVL.

J is TRBJ2-2 and V is TRBV9, with 10 bases fitting TRBD2. From germline, CDR1 is SGDLS and CDR2 YYNGEE. Trimming at V came to 3 bases and at J to 0 bases, leaving 8 bases not matched to a gene. This CDR3 comprises 18 residues. CDR3 residues: CASSATSGLPPNTGELFF. The CDR3 DNA sequence: TGTGCCAGCAGCGCGACTAGCGGGTTACCTCCGAACACCGGGGAGCTGTTTTTT.

The chain has TRBV27 and TRBJ2-1; D perhaps matches TRBD2 (5 bases). V was pared by 3 bases and J by 6 bases, with 15 bases between. This CDR3 region has 15 residues. Germline CDR1 and CDR2: MNHEY and SMNVEV (reference sequence). CDR3 region: CASSFLRGPSNEQFF. The CDR3 DNA is TGTGCCAGCAGTTTCCTCCGGGGTCCCTCCAATGAGCAGTTCTTC.

This clone was seen just once. CDR3 loop: CASSIVGFTGELFF. CDR3 coding DNA: TGTGCCAGTAGTATCGTGGGGTTCACCGGGGAGCTGTTTTTT. The rearrangement joins TRBV19 to TRBJ2-2; the D is unclear. CDR3 length: 14 amino acids. CDR1 and CDR2 (germline): LNHDA, SQIVND (reference sequence). The V gene lost 3 bases and the J gene lost 4 bases, with 9 bases spanning the gap.

Details on this clone: One junction end does not reproduce the germline sequence, and a read error may be involved. Different DNA sequences within this sample yield the same CDR3. The CDR3: CSAGDLYEQYF. CDR3 DNA: TGCAGTGCTGGAGATCTCTACGAGCAGTACTTC. J is TRBJ2-7 and V is TRBV20-1; D ambiguous. The length of the CDR3 is 11 residues. Germline loops: CDR1 DFQATT, CDR2 SNEGSKA (reference sequence).

This chain joins TRBV5-1 and TRBJ1-3; D is unresolved. This CDR3 is 14 amino acids long. Trimming stripped 1 base from V and 2 bases from J, with 7 bases between. CDR1 and CDR2 (germline): SGHRS, YFSETQ. CDR3 in DNA: TGCGCCAGCAGCTTGTCGGGGACTGGAAACACCATATATTTT. It specifies CASSLSGTGNTIYF.

J is TRBJ2-1 and V is TRBV5-1; weak D call: TRBD1 (6 bases). The germline V and J ends were trimmed by 7 bases and 5 bases, with 19 bases remaining between them. The CDR3 contains 15 residues. CDR1 and CDR2 (germline): SGHRS, YFSETQ. The CDR3 bases are TGCGCCAGCTTTTTATCAGGGGTTGGGGACAATGAGCAGTTCTTC. It is translated as CASFLSGVGDNEQFF.

The chain has TRBV7-3 and TRBJ2-2, with D hard to call. CDR3 length equals 15 residues. The germline CDR1 and CDR2 sequences are SGHTA and FQGTGA. Trimming stripped 6 bases from V and 0 bases from J, with 11 bases between. CDR3 bases: TGTGCCAGCAGTTACTCCGAAACGAACACCGGGGAGCTGTTTTTT. It codes for CASSYSETNTGELFF.

The chain combines TRBV6-5 with TRBJ1-3; D gene ambiguous. Per germline, CDR1 MNHEY and CDR2 SVGAGI. The germline V and J ends were trimmed by 2 bases and 0 bases, with 5 bases remaining between them. The CDR3 length is 14 residues. CDR3 DNA sequence: TGTGCCAGCAGTTACACAGACTCTGGAAACACCATATATTTT. This codes for CASSYTDSGNTIYF.